This T cell receptor (beta chain) came from a study of blood T cell repertoires in COVID-19. For the study at large: Samples taken during acute and convalescent COVID-19 were collected in the United States, Italy and Spain. Sources were T cells, B-cell-depleted T cells, or PBMCs; the material itself was cDNA or gDNA.

Enrolment of Seattle patients took place during active infection, and they were followed longitudinally. Repertoires were generated with immunoSEQ multiplex PCR, while TCRdb's copy carries only in-frame clones and drops some. This sample carries some 300,000 clones, 70% to 90% of them seen once, and the ten largest clones take 6% to 8%. Only one count was recorded for this clone. Material: peripheral blood. This sequence originates from a woman between 50 and 59 years old with COVID-19, enrolled during active disease.

The DNA of the CDR3 is TGTGCCAGCAGGGGCCGGGACAGGCACACCTATGGCTACACCTTC. It is translated as CASRGRDRHTYGYTF. V and J are TRBV28 and TRBJ1-2; 8 bases match TRBD1. The V gene's germline CDR1 is MDHEN and CDR2 SYDVKM. The CDR3 covers 15 residues. V was clipped by 6 bases and J by 4 bases; unmatched bases: 10.